Each of the 8 T cell receptor beta chains below was sequenced from the same sample in a study of T cell clonality in common variable immunodeficiency. Some clones are missing from TCRdb's copy, which holds only in-frame ones; the method was immunoSEQ multiplex PCR. Recorded here are 35,000 to 50,000 clones, none singletons. Source material: peripheral blood mononuclear cells. The origin of the receptors is a person aged 18 to 70 in good health.

Comment on this clone: The DNA ends 3 residues before the CDR3 does, and the rest of the CDR3 is filled in from the germline J gene. This chain connects TRBV6-2 or TRBV6-3 to TRBJ1-2; maybe TRBD1 (6 bases). CDR1 and CDR2 (germline): MNHEY, SVGEGT. The CDR3 is 16 residues long. The CDR3 here is CASSTAGASWGSDYTF. The covered CDR3 bases are TGTGCCAGCAGTACCGCGGGGGCAAGTTGGGGGTCCGAC.

This clone was seen at least ten times. The CDR3 end lies 3 residues beyond the end of the read and is filled in from the germline J gene. The chain uses TRBV15 and TRBJ2-2, with D possibly TRBD2 on 6 matching bases. Germline V gene sequence: CDR1 LNHNV, CDR2 YYDKDF (reference sequence). CDR3 length equals 15 residues. Between the trimmed V and J ends, which lost 3 bases and 4 bases, there was a span of 12 bases. The CDR3 bases that were read are TGTGCCACCAGCAGTGACGGGACTCCCACCGGGGAG. Translation: CATSSDGTPTGE. The whole CDR3 sequence reads CATSSDGTPTGELFF.

This clone was detected ten times or more. Read sequence stops 3 residues before the CDR3 end, and the germline J gene provides the missing end. The chain combines TRBV30 with TRBJ2-7; 8 bases line up with TRBD2. Trimming cost V 2 bases and J 1 base; bases outside gene matches: 7. There are 15 residues in the CDR3. CDR1 and CDR2 from the germline V gene are GTSNPN and SVGIG (reference sequence). The CDR3 reads CAWSLGASGSYEQYF. The covered CDR3 bases are TGTGCCTGGAGTCTGGGGGCTAGCGGGTCCTACGAG. Full variable domain (rest looked up from reference TRBV30 and TRBJ2-7): SQTIHQWPATLVQPVGSPLSLECTVEGTSNPNLYWYRQAAGRGLQLLFYSVGIGQISSEVPQNLSASRPQDRQFILSSKKLLLSDSGFYLCAWSLGASGSYEQYFGPGTRLTVT.

This clone was recorded at least ten times. The read falls 3 residues short of the CDR3 end, and the missing part is taken from the germline J gene. The V call is TRBV5-1, the J call TRBJ1-1; tentative D call: TRBD1 (5 bases). Germline V gene lookup returns CDR1 SGHRS and CDR2 YFSETQ. The ends were cut back, 5 bases at V and 5 bases at J, with 13 bases in the middle. This CDR3 has 13 amino acids. CDR3 bases read: TGCGCCAGCAGAGGATTAAAGGGGACTGAA. It encodes CASRGLKGTE. The whole CDR3 is CASRGLKGTEAFF.

At least ten counts were recorded for this clone. Coverage ceases 3 residues before the CDR3 finishes, and the germline J gene fills in the end. The V call is TRBV20-1, the J call TRBJ2-5; 9 bases are a match to TRBD2. The CDR3 contains 14 residues. Looked up from germline, CDR1 is DFQATT and CDR2 is SNEGSKA (reference sequence). V was pared by 4 bases and J by 3 bases, with 6 bases of the junction left unmatched. The CDR3 region is CSATFSGGKETQYF. The CDR3 DNA, read in part, is TGCAGTGCTACCTTTAGCGGGGGTAAAGAGACC.

This clone was observed at least ten times. The CDR3 goes on 3 residues after the read ends, and that part is filled in from the germline J gene. The rearrangement uses TRBV30 and TRBJ2-5, with 12 bases matching TRBD2. The length of the CDR3 is 14 residues. Germline V gives CDR1 GTSNPN, CDR2 SVGIG (reference sequence). J was trimmed by 5 bases and V by 3 bases; bases with no gene match: 4. The CDR3 DNA, read in part, is TGTGCCTGGAGACTAGCGGGGGGTGGGGAGACC. Protein: CAWRLAGGGET. Given in full, the CDR3 is CAWRLAGGGETQYF. Using reference TRBV30 and TRBJ2-5 for the parts outside the CDR3, the full variable domain is SQTIHQWPATLVQPVGSPLSLECTVEGTSNPNLYWYRQAAGRGLQLLFYSVGIGQISSEVPQNLSASRPQDRQFILSSKKLLLSDSGFYLCAWRLAGGGETQYFGPGTRLLVL.

This clone was detected many times. The sequence runs out 3 residues before the end of the CDR3; the remainder is reconstructed from the germline J gene. The rearrangement joins TRBV7-8 to TRBJ2-5, with 11 nucleotides matching TRBD2. The junction had 5 bases not matched to a gene; V was cut back by 2 bases and J by 0 bases. Germline-derived CDR1 and CDR2 are SGHVS and FQNEAQ. There are 17 residues in the CDR3. CDR3 residues: CASSLLHSGGDQETQYF. The sequenced part of the CDR3 DNA is TGTGCCAGCAGCTTACTTCATAGCGGGGGGGACCAAGAGACC.

This clone was counted at least ten times. The read stops 3 residues short of the end of the CDR3; the missing end is completed from the germline J gene. This chain connects TRBV20-1 to TRBJ2-7, with D possibly being TRBD2 (7 bases). V lost 8 bases to trimming and J lost 3 bases, with 17 bases between them. The CDR3 is 13 residues long. Germline V gives CDR1 DFQATT, CDR2 SNEGSKA (reference sequence). CDR3 in amino acids: CSSLGGGHYEQYF. The CDR3 DNA, read in part, is TGCAGTTCTCTTGGGGGGGGGCACTACGAG.